This is a list of T cell receptor beta chains from one sample in a study of T cell responses to AZD1222 COVID-19 vaccine. Using immunoSEQ multiplex PCR, the repertoire was profiled, and TCRdb retains in-frame clones only, with some absent. In the table there are approximately 180,000 clones, 85% to 95% of which are singletons. The starting material was peripheral blood, obtained on day 0 of AZD1222 vaccination. The receptors derive from an adult in good health. The CDR3 runs from the conserved cysteine through the conserved F or W.

j_gene,v_gene,CDR3aa
TRBJ1-2,TRBV6-4,CASSDKGAGYGYTF
TRBJ2-3,TRBV7-2,CASSSEPDTQYF
TRBJ2-7,TRBV7-9,CASSLPGRGLSEQYF
TRBJ2-3,TRBV24-1,CATSDDSLAGGTDTQYF
TRBJ2-1,TRBV3-1/TRBV3-2,CASSQDRSAEQFF
TRBJ1-4,TRBV27,CASSDFGPGNEKLFF
TRBJ1-1,TRBV10-3,CATRELNTEAFF
TRBJ1-1,TRBV6-5,CASSKRSGTEAFF
TRBJ2-2,TRBV6-2/TRBV6-3,CASSYWESLNTGELFF
TRBJ2-3,TRBV5-1,CASSTSTDTQYF
TRBJ1-1,TRBV7-6,CASRPQEAVTEAFF
TRBJ1-5,TRBV6-2/TRBV6-3,CASSYGTAIVSQHF
TRBJ1-5,TRBV6-2/TRBV6-3,CASSSSGDRFYSNQPQHF
TRBJ1-1,TRBV6-4,CASSPDRGRYTEAFF
TRBJ2-2,TRBV9,CASSSTSSGELFF
TRBJ1-4,TRBV7-9,CASSLHMTNEKLFF
TRBJ2-5,TRBV3-1/TRBV3-2,CASSQDAGGPGLAGVGTQYF
TRBJ1-1,TRBV12-3/TRBV12-4,CASNIRENTEAFF
TRBJ1-2,TRBV7-9,CASNPGDSRDWYTF
TRBJ1-2,TRBV14,CASSQGLNYGYTF
TRBJ2-1,TRBV24-1,CATSRHLAGGHNEQFF
TRBJ2-1,TRBV7-2,CASSPSLAAPFF
TRBJ1-4,TRBV5-1,CASSKDGALNEKLFF
TRBJ2-1,TRBV9,CASTIGLGAGSYNEQFF
TRBJ2-1,TRBV2,CASTNPGTDYNEQFF
TRBJ1-2,TRBV6-2/TRBV6-3,CASSYGTGSEEGTF
TRBJ1-1,TRBV5-4,CASSLAQMNTEAFF
TRBJ2-2,TRBV7-2,CASSRTSGGNTGELFF
TRBJ1-1,TRBV6-5,CATRAGTEAFF
TRBJ2-7,TRBV6-5,CASSLNYVKYF
TRBJ1-1,TRBV10-1,CASSEGPRNTEAFF
TRBJ2-1,TRBV13,CASRRRTSGGNEQFF
TRBJ1-5,TRBV5-1,CASSPEGDSYQPQHF
TRBJ1-1,TRBV13,CASSFRPGQGDQAFF
TRBJ1-4,TRBV7-9,CASSWDIPTNEKLFF
TRBJ1-3,TRBV19,CAARRSGGSGNTIYF
TRBJ1-1,TRBV6-6,CASSYLRVGDTEAFF
TRBJ1-4,TRBV6-2/TRBV6-3,CASSWGIQATNEKLFF
TRBJ1-6,TRBV5-1,CASSLDSSYNSPLHF
TRBJ2-7,TRBV19,CATSGRQGVTYEQYF
TRBJ2-7,TRBV3-1/TRBV3-2,CASSQDSGTSGSNEQYF
TRBJ1-5,TRBV7-2,CASSPPDSDSNQPQHF
TRBJ2-5,TRBV12-3/TRBV12-4,CASSGTGLFTQYF
TRBJ1-3,TRBV7-2,CASSFGQPNSGNTIYF
TRBJ1-2,TRBV9,CASTRQIEGDYGYTF
TRBJ1-2,TRBV18,CASSPDRGLYGYTF
TRBJ2-1,TRBV6-5,CASLGRAGTYNEQFF
TRBJ1-1,TRBV6-6,CASSRSRVNTEAFF
TRBJ2-1,TRBV9,CASSVDNGGTGNEQFF
TRBJ1-4,TRBV3-1/TRBV3-2,CASSQGPAGGKEKLFF
TRBJ1-1,TRBV7-9,CASSLQGVEAFF
TRBJ1-3,TRBV7-8,CASRFGGLEGNTIYF
TRBJ2-2,TRBV6-4,CASSPSDREETGELFF
TRBJ1-1,TRBV19,CATALGAGTEAFF
TRBJ1-5,TRBV6-6,CASREDRRLPQHF
TRBJ1-1,TRBV19,CATTLSGTGTEAFF
TRBJ2-7,TRBV18,CASSPVAGVSYEQYF